These 28 T cell receptor beta chains were sequenced from one sample in a study of cytotoxic CD8 clonotypes in ibrutinib-treated CLL. Method: immunoSEQ multiplex PCR; TCRdb's copy keeps in-frame clones and lacks some. The sample shows about 130,000 clones, 84% of them seen only once. This material consisted of PBMCs, taken after 24 months of ibrutinib treatment. The origin of the receptors is a human donor with chronic lymphocytic leukemia.

The V and J genes are TRBV27 and TRBJ2-3, with 14 bases aligning to TRBD2. Germline CDR1 is MNHEY and CDR2 is SMNVEV (reference sequence). This CDR3 region has 18 residues. The J segment lost 4 bases and the V segment lost 4 bases, leaving 10 bases of the junction unmatched. CDR3 amino acids: CASSSRLAGGPIADTQYF. In DNA form, the CDR3 reads TGTGCCAGCAGTTCCCGACTAGCGGGGGGGCCGATCGCAGATACGCAGTATTTT.

The chain employs TRBV21-1 and TRBJ2-2. TRBV21-1 is termed a pseudogene. This CDR3 is built from 16 residues. The CDR3 loop reads CASSLSPGRNTGELFF. The CDR3 DNA follows: TGTGCCAGCAGCCTAAGCCCGGGACGGAACACCGGGGAGCTGTTTTTT.

V usage is TRBV5-1 and J usage is TRBJ2-7; 7 bases are a match to TRBD1. The CDR3 spans 15 residues. V was pared by 0 bases and J by 1 base, with 4 bases of the junction left unmatched. CDR1 SGHRS and CDR2 YFSETQ come from the germline V gene. For the CDR3, the DNA is TGCGCCAGCAGCTTGGGGGGGACAGATTCCTACGAGCAGTACTTC. Protein product: CASSLGGTDSYEQYF.

The chain links TRBV6-5 to TRBJ1-2; D uncertain. The germline V gene has CDR1 MNHEY and CDR2 SVGAGI. Trimming left V 5 bases short and J 4 bases short, with 11 bases between. This CDR3 is built from 13 residues. CDR3 DNA: TGTGCCAGCAGTAAAGGGTGGTCCTATGGCTACACCTTC. Amino acids: CASSKGWSYGYTF.

The V gene is TRBV6-1, the J gene TRBJ2-1; D could derive from TRBD1 or TRBD2 (6 bases each). This CDR3 comprises 15 residues. Trimming shortened V by 8 bases and J by 4 bases, and 18 bases separated the two germline ends. CDR1 is MNHNS, CDR2 SASEGT, per germline. This chain's CDR3 is CASRTLGGSYNEQFF. For the CDR3, the DNA is TGTGCCAGCCGGACGTTGGGGGGCTCTTACAATGAGCAGTTCTTC.

The V and J genes are TRBV6-1 and TRBJ1-5; 7 bases map to TRBD1. From germline, CDR1 is MNHNS and CDR2 SASEGT. The V gene end was trimmed by 2 bases and the J gene end by 4 bases; junction bases not matched to a gene: 2. The CDR3 loop spans 14 amino acids. In nucleotides, the CDR3 is TGTGCCAGCAGTGAATTGGGACAGAATCAGCCCCAGCATTTT. It is translated as CASSELGQNQPQHF.

The chain links TRBV2 to TRBJ2-5; TRBD2 agrees at 8 bases. Germline CDR1 SNHLY, CDR2 FYNNEI. The CDR3 has 16 residues. The V segment lost 7 bases and the J segment 2 bases; nucleotides outside the gene matches: 12. CDR3 amino acids: CASTTKGGTSQETQYF. The CDR3 nucleotides are TGTGCCAGCACCACGAAGGGGGGGACTAGTCAAGAGACCCAGTACTTC.

This sequence joins TRBV7-3 and TRBJ1-3, with TRBD1 matching 10 bases. Trimming at V came to 5 bases and at J to 0 bases, leaving 10 bases not matched to a gene. CDR1 is SGHTA and CDR2 is FQGTGA in the germline V gene. The CDR3 extends over 18 amino acids. CDR3 nucleotides: TGTGCCAGCAGCCAGGTGTGCGGACAGGGGGGCTCTGGAAACACCATATATTTT. As protein: CASSQVCGQGGSGNTIYF.

The chain recombines TRBV6-1 with TRBJ1-5; 7 bases map to TRBD1. This CDR3 is 16 amino acids long. The germline CDR1 and CDR2 sequences are MNHNS and SASEGT. The trim removed 3 bases at V and 5 bases at J, leaving 10 bases unmatched. The CDR3 here is CASSDGTVEGYQPQHF. CDR3 DNA sequence: TGTGCCAGCAGTGATGGGACAGTTGAGGGATATCAGCCCCAGCATTTT.

V is TRBV7-2 and J is TRBJ1-1; D may be TRBD1 (5 bases). The germline V and J ends were trimmed by 8 bases and 0 bases, with 10 bases remaining between them. This CDR3 has 13 residues. The germline CDR1 and CDR2 sequences are SGHTA and FQGNSA. CDR3 nucleotides: TGTGCCAGCGGGGTGACAGTGAACACTGAAGCTTTCTTT. Translation: CASGVTVNTEAFF.

The J gene is TRBJ2-7, the V gene TRBV27; 8 nucleotides line up with TRBD1. J gave up 4 bases and V 0 bases, and 11 bases lay outside the gene matches. Germline-derived CDR1 and CDR2 are MNHEY and SMNVEV (reference sequence). This CDR3 is 17 amino acids long. CDR3: CASSLSYFSGTGYEQYF. The CDR3 DNA follows: TGTGCCAGCAGTTTATCTTACTTTTCCGGGACAGGTTACGAGCAGTACTTC.

The rearrangement uses TRBV5-1 and TRBJ2-1; a possible D gene is TRBD2 (5 bases). This CDR3 is 15 amino acids long. V lost 1 base to trimming and J lost 4 bases, with 12 bases between them. Germline V lookup: CDR1 SGHRS, CDR2 YFSETQ. For the CDR3, the DNA is TGCGCCAGCAGCTTGACGGGATTAGGGTACAATGAGCAGTTCTTC. This translates into CASSLTGLGYNEQFF. The variable domain in full, completed from reference TRBV5-1 and TRBJ2-1, reads KAGVTQTPRYLIKTRGQQVTLSCSPISGHRSVSWYQQTPGQGLQFLFEYFSETQRNKGNFPGRFSGRQFSNSRSEMNVSTLELGDSALYLCASSLTGLGYNEQFFGPGTRLTVL.

V is TRBV19 and J is TRBJ1-4, with 7 bases that match TRBD1. CDR1 is LNHDA and CDR2 is SQIVND in the germline V gene (reference sequence). J gave up 11 bases and V 9 bases, and 12 bases lay outside the gene matches. The CDR3 is 13 residues long. The CDR3 is CASQGQTMQKLFF. For the CDR3, the DNA is TGTGCCAGCCAGGGACAGACCATGCAGAAACTGTTTTTT.

The chain carries TRBV5-1 and TRBJ2-7; D is ambiguous. Between the trimmed V and J ends, which lost 0 bases and 2 bases, there was a span of 12 bases. Germline V lookup: CDR1 SGHRS, CDR2 YFSETQ. The CDR3 runs to 15 residues. CDR3 in amino acids: CASSLEGRATYEQYF. The DNA for the CDR3 is TGCGCCAGCAGCTTGGAGGGTAGGGCCACCTACGAGCAGTACTTC.

The chain employs TRBV9 and TRBJ1-2; D is unclear. V gave up 3 bases and J gave up 8 bases, with 23 bases separating them. The CDR3 has 16 amino acids. Per germline, CDR1 SGDLS and CDR2 YYNGEE. DNA of the CDR3: TGTGCCAGCAGCGCAAACTCACAACAGCTCCCTGGGGGCTACACCTTC. This sequence encodes CASSANSQQLPGGYTF.

This chain connects TRBV19 to TRBJ1-5; D possibly corresponds to TRBD1 (6 bases). CDR3 size: 21 residues. Between the trimmed V and J ends, which lost 7 bases and 3 bases, there was a span of 34 bases. Germline V CDR1 and CDR2: LNHDA, SQIVND (reference sequence). Here the CDR3 reads CASKFGGVPPGGGDFNQPQHF. CDR3 nucleotide sequence: TGTGCCAGTAAGTTTGGGGGCGTTCCCCCCGGAGGGGGAGATTTCAATCAGCCCCAGCATTTT.

This clone appeared a single time. This chain uses TRBV5-5 with TRBJ1-1; D might be TRBD1 (6 bases). V dropped 4 bases and J dropped 1 base, with 11 bases sitting between them. Germline V lookup: CDR1 SGHKS, CDR2 YYEKEE (reference sequence). There are 14 residues in the CDR3. The CDR3 DNA reads as TGTGCCAGCAGCCTCGAACAGGGGAACACTGAAGCTTTCTTT. Its protein product is CASSLEQGNTEAFF.

This chain links TRBV6-6 with TRBJ1-4; TRBD1 aligns across 10 bases. V lost 5 bases to trimming and J lost 8 bases; unmatched junction nucleotides: 11. Germline V gene sequence: CDR1 MNHNY, CDR2 SVGAGI (reference sequence). The CDR3 has 16 residues. CDR3 loop: CASSVPRTGGEEKLFF. The CDR3 DNA follows: TGTGCCAGCAGTGTCCCCCGGACAGGGGGAGAGGAAAAACTGTTTTTT.

The V gene is TRBV6-1, the J gene TRBJ2-3; D might be TRBD2 (6 bases). Between the trimmed V and J ends, which lost 2 bases and 10 bases, there was a span of 7 bases. Germline V gene lookup returns CDR1 MNHNS and CDR2 SASEGT. The CDR3 has 11 residues. CDR3 DNA sequence: TGTGCCAGCAGTGAATGGGAGGCGCAGTATTTT. It encodes CASSEWEAQYF.

The chain is built from TRBV10-3 and TRBJ1-4; D ambiguous. Germline V gene data show CDR1 as ENHRY and CDR2 as SYGVKD. V lost 2 bases and J 7 bases, leaving 8 bases between the germline ends. This CDR3 is built from 13 residues. The DNA for the CDR3 is TGTGCCATCAGTGAGAACAATGGTGAAAAACTGTTTTTT. As protein: CAISENNGEKLFF.

This clone was recorded only once. This chain links TRBV19 with TRBJ2-2, with D perhaps matching TRBD1 (5 bases). From germline, CDR1 is LNHDA and CDR2 SQIVND (reference sequence). The CDR3 spans 17 residues. V was cut by 9 bases and J by 5 bases, with 25 bases left in between. The CDR3 protein is CASLVRFGAGRTGELFF. DNA of the CDR3: TGTGCCAGCCTTGTCCGATTTGGGGCCGGGCGTACCGGGGAGCTGTTTTTT.

The rearrangement joins TRBV5-5 to TRBJ1-4; D is unresolved. The V end was cut by 0 bases, the J end by 3 bases, with 6 bases between. Germline values: CDR1 SGHKS, CDR2 YYEKEE (reference sequence). This CDR3 contains 14 residues. The CDR3 coding sequence is TGTGCCAGCAGCTTGGAGCACCCTAATGAAAAACTGTTTTTT. Amino acid sequence: CASSLEHPNEKLFF.

J is TRBJ2-3 and V is TRBV9; 8 bases line up with TRBD2. V trimming: 4 bases; J trimming: 0 bases; junction bases outside the gene matches: 10. CDR1 is SGDLS and CDR2 is YYNGEE in the germline V gene. CDR3 length equals 17 residues. CDR3 coding DNA: TGTGCCAGCAGCTTCCCCAAGCGGGGGACAAGCACAGATACGCAGTATTTT. This encodes CASSFPKRGTSTDTQYF.

The rearrangement uses TRBV6-5 and TRBJ1-6; the D is unclear. CDR1 and CDR2 (germline): MNHEY, SVGAGI. This CDR3 region has 13 residues. V lost 0 bases and J 12 bases, leaving 9 bases between the germline ends. CDR3 sequence: CASSYSIVLPLHF. The CDR3 nucleotides read TGTGCCAGCAGTTACTCGATCGTCCTACCCCTCCACTTT.

The chain uses TRBV5-6 and TRBJ2-7; 9 nucleotides line up with TRBD1. V lost 3 bases and J lost 2; bases outside the gene matches: 6. The CDR3 has 15 residues. Germline CDR1 and CDR2: SGHDT and YYEEEE. CDR3 coding DNA: TGTGCCAGCAGCTCGCTGGGACAGGGCCCCTACGAGCAGTACTTC. Its protein product is CASSSLGQGPYEQYF.

The V and J genes are TRBV6-5 and TRBJ1-1; D is uncertain. The V gene's germline CDR1 is MNHEY and CDR2 SVGAGI. The CDR3 has 14 amino acids. The V end lost 7 bases, the J end lost 0 bases, and 12 bases lay between the germline ends. CDR3 region: CASTKGRVNTEAFF. The CDR3 nucleotides are TGTGCCAGCACGAAGGGCAGAGTGAACACTGAAGCTTTCTTT.

This clone appeared a single time. In DNA form, the CDR3 reads TGCGCCAGCAGCCAAGACCCCGGGACAGGGCTTCTCTATGGCTACACCTTC. As protein: CASSQDPGTGLLYGYTF. This rearrangement joins TRBV4-1 to TRBJ1-2; TRBD1 agrees at 9 bases. CDR3 length: 17 residues. V trimming: 0 bases; J trimming: 4 bases; junction bases outside the gene matches: 9. Germline V lookup: CDR1 MGHRA, CDR2 YSYEKL.

V gene TRBV6-4 combines with J gene TRBJ1-5; D is undetermined. The CDR3 is 14 amino acids. Trimming left V 3 bases short and J 1 base short, with 7 bases between. Germline V gene data show CDR1 as MRHNA and CDR2 as SNTAGT. The CDR3 sequence: CASSEGYSNQPQHF. The DNA for the CDR3 is TGTGCCAGCAGTGAGGGGTACAGCAATCAGCCCCAGCATTTT.